These T cell receptor beta chains were read from a single sample in a study of OX40 agonist ivuxolimab in advanced cancers. Clones were read by immunoSEQ multiplex PCR, and TCRdb kept only the in-frame ones, dropping some. The sample includes over 30,000 clones, around 82% seen only once; the top ten take 1.8%. Sequenced material: CD4+ or CD8+ T cells sorted from blood, taken in a trial of the OX40 agonist ivuxolimab. These receptors came from an adult with an advanced solid tumor such as melanoma, head and neck, liver or kidney cancer. Each CDR3 is given with its conserved first and last residue.

TRBV7-8	TRBJ2-7	CASSPGTGAYEQYF
TRBV30	TRBJ1-2	CAWSREGAANYGYTF
TRBV5-1	TRBJ2-1	CASRPTGGGNEQFF
TRBV29-1	TRBJ1-2	CSVEDQWGGHGYTF
TRBV30	TRBJ1-3	CAWSRGQGGNTIYF
TRBV4-2	TRBJ1-4	CASSQGTGGEKLFF
TRBV7-2	TRBJ2-5	CASSFGQLKETQYF
TRBV9	TRBJ1-3	CASSVARTGNTIYF
TRBV29-1	NA	CSVEADNSYEQYF
TRBV19	TRBJ2-5	CASSSPFRRSETQYF
TRBV6-5	TRBJ1-2	CAANGYYGYTF
TRBV10-3	TRBJ1-6	CAISEVGPGSPLHF
TRBV4-1	TRBJ2-5	CASSQEISRLETQYF
TRBV29-1	TRBJ1-1	CSVGDRDTEAFF
TRBV6-6	TRBJ2-3	CASSQTSRTDTQYF
TRBV5-6	TRBJ1-5	CASSPRGYDQPQHF
TRBV5-1	TRBJ1-6	CASSRDGQGNSPLHF
TRBV25-1	TRBJ1-2	CASSLTGGIGYTF
TRBV19	TRBJ2-5	CASSIGTGGGETQYF
TRBV5-1	TRBJ1-3	CASSLGSWGGNTIYF
TRBV4-1	TRBJ1-5	CASSHSGGNQPQHF
TRBV6-5	TRBJ2-7	CASTRRTGGEQYF
TRBV27	TRBJ1-1	CASSFPPERGHTEAFF
TRBV13	TRBJ2-2	CASSLGQGRTGELFF
TRBV19	TRBJ1-2	CASSIRRGSGYTF
TRBV6-5	TRBJ2-7	CASRTGAHEQYF
TRBV5-4	TRBJ1-1	CASSSYTNTEAFF
TRBV9	TRBJ1-6	CASSVEWNSPLHF
TRBV11-2	TRBJ2-1	CASSWGQGALNEQFF
TRBV2	TRBJ2-2	CASCLLAVRTGELFF
TRBV5-1	TRBJ2-1	CASSPGQGPHNEQFF
TRBV19	TRBJ2-3	CASSIRAPRDTQYF
TRBV27	TRBJ1-2	CASCIGDGYTF
TRBV2	TRBJ1-3	CASSDRNTIYF
TRBV2	TRBJ2-7	CASSEALDGEQYF
TRBV7-2	TRBJ2-1	CASSLGVAANEQFF
TRBV7-9	TRBJ2-5	CASSLAMGGGAQETQYF
TRBV11-2	TRBJ2-3	CASSWTSGGTDTQYF